These 9 T cell receptor beta chains share one sample of origin, sequenced in a study of cytomegalovirus exposure and HLA in healthy donors (dated by TCRdb to 2016 to 2017). The library was made by the immunoSEQ multiplex PCR assay. For the multiplex PCR, a mixture combining 60 forward primers for TCR Vbeta segments and 13 reverse primers for TCR Jbeta segments was used. TCRdb stores this immuneACCESS table with in-frame sequences only. Part of the clones is absent; in the studies checked, under half of the shortfall reflects unresolved V genes, and no reason is known for the rest. A total of 150,000 to 200,000 clones appear in this sample, 80% to 85% of them only once. In total, the top ten clones hold 2.1% of the sample. The sample comprised PBMCs. The receptors originated from a woman between 18 and 30 years old in good health and CMV-seropositive.

J is TRBJ2-7 and V is TRBV7-3; possible D gene TRBD1, 6 bases. CDR1 is SGHTA, CDR2 FQGTGA, per germline. Deletions cut 4 bases from V and 4 bases from J, with 17 bases between. The CDR3 sequence is 15 residues long. This CDR3 is CASSWKDSLRYEQYV. In DNA, the CDR3 is TGTGCCAGCAGCTGGAAGGACAGCCTTAGGTACGAGCAGTACGTC.

A note on this clone: Germline is not matched at one junction end, which may reflect a read error. This sample also contains other DNA sequences that code for the same CDR3. V and J are TRBV19 and TRBJ1-1, with TRBD1 as a possible D gene (5 bases). CDR1 and CDR2 from the germline V gene are LNHDA and SQIVND (reference sequence). The CDR3 covers 15 residues. The CDR3 reads CASSAYTGGVTEAFF. The DNA of the CDR3 is TGTGCCAGTAGTGCCTATACCGGAGGGGTCACTGAAGCCTTCTTT.

The chain is built from TRBV7-6 and TRBJ2-1; 7 nucleotides align to TRBD1. The CDR3 sequence is 17 residues long. From germline, CDR1 is SGHVS and CDR2 FNYEAQ. J gave up 4 bases and V 8 bases, and 17 bases lay outside the gene matches. CDR3 sequence reads: CASAWDIETGKYNEQFF. CDR3 nucleotide sequence: TGTGCCAGCGCTTGGGACATCGAGACAGGGAAGTACAATGAGCAGTTCTTC.

The CDR3 DNA follows: TGCGCCAGCAGCCATATGGGGACAGGGCCTAATCAGCCCCAGCATTTT. Translation gives CASSHMGTGPNQPQHF. The chain links TRBV4-1 to TRBJ1-5; 9 bases are shared with TRBD1. V shed 3 bases, J shed 4 bases, and the junction held 7 bases outside the gene matches. The CDR3 has 16 residues. The germline V gene encodes CDR1 MGHRA and CDR2 YSYEKL.

In its sample, this clone was seen a few times. The chain joins TRBV29-1 to TRBJ2-1, with D possibly TRBD2 on 5 matching bases. With 3 bases removed from V and 5 bases from J, the gap between germline ends came to 17 bases. CDR1 is SQVTM, CDR2 ANQGSEA, per germline. The CDR3 loop spans 15 amino acids. The CDR3 region is CSVDGLPGGHNEQFF. The CDR3 nucleotides read TGCAGCGTTGACGGTCTTCCCGGAGGCCACAATGAGCAGTTCTTC.

This clone was observed a handful of times. This rearrangement joins TRBV10-3 to TRBJ1-2, with 9 nucleotides matching TRBD1. This CDR3 region has 14 residues. V gave up 5 bases and J gave up 0 bases; unmatched junction bases: 1. Germline V gene data show CDR1 as ENHRY and CDR2 as SYGVKD. CDR3 protein: CAISRDRANYGYTF. CDR3 nucleotide sequence: TGTGCCATCAGTAGGGACAGGGCTAACTATGGCTACACCTTC.

This clone turned up a few times. This chain uses TRBV5-4 with TRBJ2-3, with 8 bases that match TRBD2. Germline V gives CDR1 SGHNT, CDR2 YYREEE (reference sequence). The CDR3 runs 15 residues. Trimming took 0 bases from V and 5 from J; bases not matched to a gene: 5. In nucleotides, the CDR3 is TGTGCCAGCAGCTTGGTCGGGGGGGCAGTAGATACGCAGTATTTT. It is translated as CASSLVGGAVDTQYF.

Written as DNA, the CDR3 is TGTGCCAGCAGTTTTCTGGACACGAATTCACCCCTCCACTTT. It yields the protein CASSFLDTNSPLHF. V gene TRBV28 combines with J gene TRBJ1-6, with D tentatively TRBD1 (5 bases). The V end lost 3 bases, the J end lost 7 bases, and 10 bases lay between the germline ends. The CDR3 totals 14 residues. Germline V gene lookup returns CDR1 MDHEN and CDR2 SYDVKM.

The chain joins TRBV10-1 to TRBJ2-5; 9 bases line up with TRBD1. This CDR3 has 11 amino acids. Per germline, CDR1 WNHNN and CDR2 SYGVQD (reference sequence). The CDR3 DNA follows: TGCGCTGGGACAGGGATGGAGACCCAGTACTTC. Translating it yields CAGTGMETQYF.